Below, one TCR beta chain is given with its context. The antigen this receptor binds is unknown. Per-nucleotide qualities are absent, and no much larger clonotype sits a single base away. This sample's time point label indicates: about 28 days (+/-7) after the second vaccine dose. AZD1222 recipients with second doses at about 4 weeks or about 12 weeks were pooled, because spike-specific TCR depth and breadth did not differ between schedules. Samples from vaccinated people were obtained from the UK trials COV001 and COV002, which included a single-blind randomized controlled phase 2/3 trial of AZD1222 (ChAdOx1 nCoV-19) in healthy adults. For TCRbeta chain sequencing, PBMC samples from trial participants were taken at day 0 and at day 28 after the second dose. These data come from a study of T cell responses to AZD1222 COVID-19 vaccine (dated by TCRdb to the early 2020s). In terms of the full investigation: TCR sequencing was performed for roughly 250 trial participants, of whom roughly 200 were given two doses of AZD1222 and around 26 were given two doses of MenACWY control vaccine. Trial participants were enrolled by age into 18-55, 56-69 and 70-plus year subgroups, with approximately 160, 26 and 62 TCR-sequenced participants respectively. Broad study findings and their caveats: Most participants were white British and females outnumbered males, and the authors suggested that clonal diversity may have been underestimated. No day 14 peak-response samples were available, so repertoires were characterized only after the peak T cell response. Reportedly, almost half of the unique spike-specific TCRs recognized epitopes lying outside the regions that are mutated in the B.1.351 and B.1.1.7 variants. In the small 56-69-year group, the increase in depth fell short of significance, most likely because of low power. Vaccine-associated CD4 TCRs spanned the whole spike protein, with dominant responses in regions 160-218 and 743-854. After two AZD1222 doses, both the breadth and the depth of spike-specific TCRs were significantly higher than at day 0 and than in MenACWY recipients. Conclusions about previously exposed vaccinees are limited because only a handful of AZD1222 recipients were SARS-CoV-2 seropositive at baseline.

The CDR3 regions of human TCRbeta chains were analyzed by immunosequencing. In the authors' own workflow: Repertoire TCRs were matched against a reference library of SARS-CoV-2-specific TCRs generated with the MIRA antigen-specificity platform. Breadth was defined as the fraction of unique TCRs that were SARS-CoV-2-associated, and depth was defined as the fraction of total T cells that were SARS-CoV-2-associated. Using the MIRA data, each spike-specific TCR was mapped to the spike region that the TCR reacts to and placed in a CD4 or CD8 class. Log10-transformed breadth and depth values were compared by one-way ANOVA with Sidak's multiple comparisons tests. Here the immuneACCESS table is served through TCRdb, limited to in-frame sequences with V and J called. Missing clones are a known gap in these copies; in checked studies unresolved V genes cover under half, and the rest lacks a known reason. D and trimming were read from the DNA, whereas the V and J calls and clone size are those reported in that table. Present in this sample are 150,000 to 200,000 clones, under 95% of which were seen just once. The ten top clones hold under 6% of the sample.

From its cysteine to its phenylalanine, the CDR3 spans 16 amino acids. Only the CDR3 DNA stays, 48 bases, in frame from base 1. V was cut back by 5 bases and J by 2 bases, leaving a gap of 17 bases between them. For CDR1 and CDR2, the germline V gene lists SGHAT and FQNNGV. The V gene is TRBV11-2 and the J gene is TRBJ2-3; there is no confident call for the D gene. Source: peripheral blood, taken 28 days after the second AZD1222 dose. The TCR originated in an adult who received the AZD1222 COVID-19 vaccine. CDR3 loop: CASSEDWVTITDTQYF. The DNA reads as follows: TGTGCCAGCAGCGAAGATTGGGTGACAATCACAGATACGCAGTATTTT.